These 17 T cell receptor beta chains were all obtained from the same sample, sequenced in a study of T-cell memory formation after mild COVID-19. TCRdb called the 5' RACE reads again in MiXCR, with one record for every CDR3 protein. The profile shows hundreds of thousands of distinct CDR3 sequences, about a sixth of them singletons. The specimen was PBMCs or a T cell subset sorted from them (not recorded which). The source of these receptors is a man aged 18 to 29 who had mild COVID-19 (a few samples of this study predate the infection). Cell type and time point are not known.

This clonotype was observed a few times. This chain links TRBV3-1 with TRBJ2-5, with TRBD2 identical over 9 bases. This CDR3 region has 15 residues. Germline-derived CDR1 and CDR2 are LGHDT and YNNKEL (reference sequence). V lost 3 bases to trimming and J lost 2 bases; unmatched junction nucleotides: 4. CDR3 coding DNA: TGTGCCAGCAGCCACTTAGCGGGGGCACAAGAGACCCAGTACTTC. Its protein is CASSHLAGAQETQYF.

This clonotype was seen repeatedly, ten times or more. The V gene is TRBV12-3 or TRBV12-4, the J gene TRBJ2-2; D is unresolved. Trimming cost V 6 bases and J 1 base, with 9 bases left between them. The CDR3 is 14 residues long. CDR3 DNA: TGTGCCAGCAGACGATTTAGGAACACCGGGGAGCTGTTTTTT. It encodes CASRRFRNTGELFF.

Ten or more counts support this clonotype. The gene calls are TRBV7-2 and TRBJ1-2; TRBD1 might be the D (5 bases). The CDR3 consists of 14 residues. V was shortened by 1 base and J by 8 bases, with 14 bases between the two germline ends. Germline V gene data show CDR1 as SGHTA and CDR2 as FQGNSA. CDR3 sequence reads: CASSLGTFYEGYTF. CDR3 in DNA: TGTGCCAGCAGCTTAGGGACATTCTATGAAGGCTACACCTTC.

A single count supports this clonotype. The gene calls are TRBV5-1 and TRBJ2-3, with TRBD1 matching over 8 bases. Unmatched junction bases numbered 9, after V lost 4 bases and J lost 2 bases. This CDR3 is built from 16 residues. Germline CDR1 reads SGHRS; CDR2 reads YFSETQ. CDR3 DNA: TGCGCCAGCAGCCACGGGACAGGAACTTACACAGATACGCAGTATTTT. Encoded protein: CASSHGTGTYTDTQYF.

The chain combines TRBV4-1 with TRBJ2-5; D is possibly TRBD1 (6 bases). CDR3 length equals 13 residues. CDR1 and CDR2 (germline): MGHRA, YSYEKL. V lost 6 bases, J lost 5 bases, and 13 bases lay in between. The CDR3 DNA follows: TGCGCCAGCAGTGGGGGCTGGTACGAGACCCAGTACTTC. Translated: CASSGGWYETQYF.

This clonotype was seen only a few times. The genes are TRBV4-3 and TRBJ2-1, with 7 bases fitting TRBD1. Trimming cost V 1 base and J 7 bases; bases outside gene matches: 13. In germline, CDR1 is LGHNA, CDR2 YSLEER. The CDR3 extends over 17 amino acids. CDR3 amino acids: CASSQGTAKGARNEQFF. CDR3 DNA sequence: TGCGCCAGCAGCCAAGGCACAGCCAAGGGGGCGCGGAATGAGCAGTTCTTC.

This sequence joins TRBV5-1 and TRBJ2-5; D perhaps matches TRBD1 (5 bases). The CDR3 runs 15 residues. The germline V gene encodes CDR1 SGHRS and CDR2 YFSETQ. V lost 2 bases and J lost 1, with 12 bases in between. CDR3 residues: CASSFSWGRQETQYF. Written as DNA, the CDR3 is TGCGCCAGCAGCTTTAGTTGGGGCCGCCAAGAGACCCAGTACTTC. The full variable domain, with the rest looked up from reference TRBV5-1 and TRBJ2-5, is KAGVTQTPRYLIKTRGQQVTLSCSPISGHRSVSWYQQTPGQGLQFLFEYFSETQRNKGNFPGRFSGRQFSNSRSEMNVSTLELGDSALYLCASSFSWGRQETQYFGPGTRLLVL.

This clonotype was counted a few times. This chain connects TRBV5-4 to TRBJ1-1; 10 positions agree with TRBD1. The CDR3 length is 13 residues. The V gene's germline CDR1 is SGHNT and CDR2 YYREEE (reference sequence). The trim removed 4 bases at V and 7 bases at J, leaving 4 bases unmatched. The CDR3 DNA sequence: TGTGCCAGCAGCCGGACAGGGGGGGATGAAGCTTTCTTT. Protein product: CASSRTGGDEAFF.

The V gene is TRBV20-1, the J gene TRBJ2-7, with D possibly called TRBD1 or TRBD2 (6 bases each). The germline V gene has CDR1 DFQATT and CDR2 SNEGSKA (reference sequence). V was clipped by 0 bases and J by 3 bases, with 18 bases between them. The length of the CDR3 is 16 residues. The CDR3 reads CSARDRGGTLIYEQYF. CDR3 DNA sequence: TGCAGTGCTAGAGACAGGGGCGGGACCCTCATCTACGAGCAGTACTTC.

This clonotype has just a few counts. The chain links TRBV28 to TRBJ2-5, with TRBD2 matching 10 bases. V lost 3 bases, J lost 3 bases, and 4 bases stayed unmatched. The CDR3 has 15 amino acids. The germline V gene has CDR1 MDHEN and CDR2 SYDVKM. CDR3 sequence reads: CASSFWGTSEETQYF. The CDR3 coding sequence is TGTGCCAGCAGTTTTTGGGGGACTAGCGAAGAGACCCAGTACTTC. Full variable domain (outside the CDR3, taken from reference TRBV28 and TRBJ2-5): DVKVTQSSRYLVKRTGEKVFLECVQDMDHENMFWYRQDPGLGLRLIYFSYDVKMKEKGDIPEGYSVSREKKERFSLILESASTNQTSMYLCASSFWGTSEETQYFGPGTRLLVL.

This clonotype was seen only a few times. The chain employs TRBV3-1 and TRBJ2-1; TRBD1 matches 8 bases. The CDR3 consists of 15 residues. V gave up 0 bases and J gave up 4 bases; unmatched junction bases: 2. Per germline, CDR1 LGHDT and CDR2 YNNKEL (reference sequence). CDR3 DNA: TGTGCCAGCAGCCAAGAACAGGGGGTATACAATGAGCAGTTCTTC. This sequence encodes CASSQEQGVYNEQFF.

The chain carries TRBV7-2 and TRBJ2-7; D may be TRBD2 (6 bases). Germline values: CDR1 SGHTA, CDR2 FQGNSA. V lost 0 bases and J lost 3, with 12 bases in between. The CDR3 is 15 residues long. This chain's CDR3 is CASSLAGGPSYEQYF. In DNA, the CDR3 is TGTGCCAGCAGCTTAGCGGGGGGACCCAGCTACGAGCAGTACTTC.

Only a few counts were recorded for this clonotype. The V and J genes are TRBV11-3 and TRBJ2-2; D call uncertain. The V and J ends lost 4 bases and 7 bases respectively, with 7 bases between them. Germline CDR1 reads SGHNT; CDR2 reads YENEEA. This CDR3 has 12 amino acids. The CDR3: CASSSPIGELFF. Written as DNA, the CDR3 is TGTGCCAGCAGCTCCCCGATCGGGGAGCTGTTTTTT.

The chain recombines TRBV6-2 or TRBV6-3 with TRBJ2-1; TRBD1 agrees at 8 bases. The CDR3 is 15 amino acids. CDR1 is MNHEY, CDR2 SVGEGT, per germline. V lost 6 bases to trimming and J lost 0 bases; unmatched junction nucleotides: 4. The CDR3 DNA reads TGTGCCAGCAGCTACGGGACAGGCTCCTACAATGAGCAGTTCTTC. Protein: CASSYGTGSYNEQFF.

This clonotype was recorded many times. V and J are TRBV3-1 and TRBJ2-1, with 13 bases aligning to TRBD2. Germline lookup yields CDR1 LGHDT and CDR2 YNNKEL (reference sequence). CDR3 length equals 16 residues. Trimming cost V 4 bases and J 4 bases; bases outside gene matches: 4. The CDR3 region is CASSPRTSGGYNEQFF. Written as DNA, the CDR3 is TGTGCCAGCAGCCCACGGACTAGCGGGGGATACAATGAGCAGTTCTTC.

Only a few counts were recorded for this clonotype. The V gene is TRBV28, the J gene TRBJ1-3; TRBD1 might be the D (6 bases). Trimming left V 9 bases short and J 4 bases short, with 10 bases between. Germline V gene lookup returns CDR1 MDHEN and CDR2 SYDVKM. This CDR3 has 12 residues. Here the CDR3 reads CASYRAGNTIYF. CDR3 DNA sequence: TGTGCCAGTTACAGGGCAGGAAACACCATATATTTT.

The chain recombines TRBV20-1 with TRBJ2-7; 9 bases match TRBD1. Germline-derived CDR1 and CDR2 are DFQATT and SNEGSKA (reference sequence). There are 14 residues in the CDR3. The V segment lost 5 bases and the J segment 2 bases; nucleotides outside the gene matches: 7. The CDR3 protein is CSASGQGNTYEQYF. The DNA of the CDR3 is TGCAGTGCTTCCGGACAGGGGAACACCTACGAGCAGTACTTC.